This T cell receptor beta chain was identified during a study of radiotherapy plus CTLA-4 blockade in lung cancer. In the study overall: 15% to 20% of patients responded objectively, and around 31% achieved disease control. General study results and limits: Early blood T cell clone dynamics reportedly forecast response best, with interferon-beta.

Remarks on this clone: Its antigen is unknown.

Patients with chemo-refractory metastatic non-small-cell lung cancer received focal radiation plus CTLA-4 blockade with ipilimumab. CDR1 is MNHNS and CDR2 is SASEGT in the germline V gene. V dropped 6 bases and J dropped 2 bases, with 14 bases sitting between them. The CDR3 has 14 amino acids. The table came from immunoSEQ multiplex PCR; TCRdb's copy has only in-frame clones and leaves some out. Among more than 75,000 clones listed, around 72% were seen once. The source is a human donor with non-small cell lung cancer that progressed on radiotherapy plus ipilimumab. V is TRBV6-1 and J is TRBJ2-7; D gene uncertain. The sample in question was peripheral blood, obtained from a patient treated with radiotherapy plus ipilimumab. The CDR3 DNA sequence: TGTGCCAGCAGGGCCCGACTGGGCCCCTACGAGCAGTACTTC. Its protein product is CASRARLGPYEQYF.